These T cell receptor beta chains were read from a single sample in a study of T cell responses to AZD1222 COVID-19 vaccine. The method was immunoSEQ multiplex PCR; TCRdb's version includes in-frame clones alone and lacks a portion of them. The sample has 110,000 to 150,000 clones, roughly 90% seen once. This material consisted of peripheral blood, taken on day 0 of AZD1222 vaccination. The receptors were sampled from an adult in good health. Each CDR3 is given with its conserved first and last residue. D genes are given only for firm matches. Clone size appears in some rows only: once, few, many, or a class for an expanded clone.

>-|TRBJ1-2|-|TRBV12-3/TRBV12-4
CASSLGHLYGYTF
TGTGCCAGCAGCCTGGGACACCTTTATGGCTACACCTTC
>TRBD1|TRBJ1-5|-|TRBV30
CAWSWGTGRQPQHF
TGTGCCTGGAGTTGGGGGACAGGTCGCCAGCCCCAGCATTTT
>-|TRBJ1-6|-|TRBV12-3/TRBV12-4
CASNRGTNSPLHF
TGTGCCAGCAACAGAGGTACTAATTCACCCCTCCACTTT
>-|TRBJ2-7|-|TRBV6-7
CASSFYEQYF
TGTGCCAGCAGTTTCTACGAGCAGTACTTC
>TRBD1|TRBJ2-7|-|TRBV30
CAWSVGTGVRYEQYF
TGTGCCTGGAGTGTCGGGACAGGGGTACGCTACGAGCAGTACTTC
>TRBD2|TRBJ2-7|-|TRBV7-9
CASSLASGGAAEQYF
TGTGCCAGCAGCTTAGCTAGCGGGGGGGCCGCCGAGCAGTACTTC
>TRBD1|TRBJ1-2|-|TRBV28
CASRAGTGGGYGYTF
TGTGCCAGCCGGGCCGGGACAGGGGGCGGCTATGGCTACACCTTC
>-|TRBJ1-3|-|TRBV19
CASSIASVSGNTIYF
TGTGCCAGTAGTATAGCATCCGTCTCTGGAAACACCATATATTTT
>-|TRBJ2-2|-|TRBV6-5
CASSSPGELFF
TGTGCCAGCAGTTCCCCCGGGGAGCTGTTTTTT
>TRBD2|TRBJ2-3|once|TRBV29-1
CSVFGLAGDTDTQYF
TGCAGCGTTTTCGGACTAGCGGGTGACACAGATACGCAGTATTTT
>-|TRBJ1-1|-|TRBV5-1
CASSGPPLNTEAFF
TGCGCCAGCAGCGGGCCCCCGCTGAACACTGAAGCTTTCTTT
>TRBD1|TRBJ1-4|-|TRBV27
CASSTQRGRGEEKLFF
TGTGCCAGCAGTACTCAAAGGGGGCGGGGGGAGGAAAAACTGTTTTTT
>-|TRBJ2-2|few|TRBV4-1
CASSQGVTVNTGELFF
TGCGCCAGCAGCCAGGGGGTGACAGTGAACACCGGGGAGCTGTTTTTT
>-|TRBJ1-1|-|TRBV7-2
CASSLGGSLTEAFF
TGTGCCAGCAGCTTAGGGGGCAGTCTCACTGAAGCTTTCTTT
>-|TRBJ1-2|-|TRBV7-9
CASSLAETRNYGYTF
TGTGCCAGCAGCTTAGCAGAAACACGAAACTATGGCTACACCTTC
>-|TRBJ1-2|-|TRBV7-9
CASTLPWTANYGYTF
TGTGCCAGCACCCTCCCATGGACAGCTAACTATGGCTACACCTTC
>TRBD1|TRBJ2-2|-|TRBV5-6
CASSTGGNTGELFF
TGTGCCAGCAGTACAGGGGGCAACACCGGGGAGCTGTTTTTT
>TRBD1|TRBJ1-2|-|TRBV6-1
CASSSGTGSSGYTF
TGTGCCAGCAGCTCCGGGACAGGGTCGAGCGGCTACACCTTC
>-|TRBJ2-3|-|TRBV7-2
CASSLSIRDTQYF
TGTGCCAGCAGCTTAAGTATCAGAGATACGCAGTATTTT
>-|TRBJ1-2|-|TRBV6-1
CASSERTGAGRDGYTF
TGTGCCAGCAGTGAAAGAACGGGTGCCGGGAGGGATGGCTACACCTTC
>-|TRBJ2-7|-|TRBV12-3/TRBV12-4
CASSLGWGYEQYF
TGTGCCAGCAGTTTAGGATGGGGGTACGAGCAGTACTTC
>TRBD1|TRBJ2-1|-|TRBV11-2
CASSSYRGMIHNEQFF
TGTGCCAGCAGCTCATACAGGGGAATGATCCACAATGAGCAGTTCTTC
>-|TRBJ1-2|-|TRBV28
CASRPGTATLLWAYTF
TGTGCCAGCAGACCCGGTACAGCTACTTTACTTTGGGCGTACACCTTC
>-|TRBJ1-1|-|TRBV28
CASSPGGLNTEAFF
TGTGCCAGCAGCCCGGGAGGGTTGAACACTGAAGCTTTCTTT
>TRBD2|TRBJ2-7|-|TRBV28
CASSLGGESHEQYF
TGTGCCAGCAGTTTAGGGGGGGAGTCGCACGAGCAGTACTTC
>-|TRBJ2-7|few|TRBV28
CASSLEGLEQYF
TGTGCCAGCAGTTTAGAGGGGCTAGAGCAGTACTTC
>-|TRBJ2-1|-|TRBV5-1
CASRYHEGTQFF
TGCGCCAGCAGATATCACGAGGGTACCCAGTTCTTC
>-|TRBJ1-2|-|TRBV7-2
CASSLLVTGTQYGYTF
TGTGCCAGCAGCTTACTCGTAACCGGGACACAGTATGGCTACACCTTC
>-|TRBJ1-6|-|TRBV21-1
CASSKAFYRGRESPLHF
TGTGCCAGCAGCAAAGCCTTCTACAGGGGGCGCGAGTCACCCCTCCACTTT
>-|TRBJ1-4|-|TRBV7-9
CASSPPFQPTNEKLFF
TGTGCCAGCAGCCCCCCCTTCCAGCCAACTAATGAAAAACTGTTTTTT